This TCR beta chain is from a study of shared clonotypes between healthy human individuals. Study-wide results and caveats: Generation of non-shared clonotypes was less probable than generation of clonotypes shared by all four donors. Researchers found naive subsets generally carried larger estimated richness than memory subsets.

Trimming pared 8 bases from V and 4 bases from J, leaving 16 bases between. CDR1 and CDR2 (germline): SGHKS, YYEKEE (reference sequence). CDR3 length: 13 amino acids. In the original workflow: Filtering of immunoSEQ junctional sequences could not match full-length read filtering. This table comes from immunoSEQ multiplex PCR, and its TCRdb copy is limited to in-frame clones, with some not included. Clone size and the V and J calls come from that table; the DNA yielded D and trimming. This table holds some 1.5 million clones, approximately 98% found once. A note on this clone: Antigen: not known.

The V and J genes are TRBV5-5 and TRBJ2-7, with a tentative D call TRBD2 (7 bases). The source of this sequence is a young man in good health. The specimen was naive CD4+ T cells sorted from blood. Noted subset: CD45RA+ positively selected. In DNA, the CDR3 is TGTGCCAGGCTAACGGGGGGCAGGTACGAGCAGTACTTC. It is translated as CARLTGGRYEQYF.